This TCR beta chain was captured by sequencing in a study of cytomegalovirus exposure and HLA in healthy donors. The study, taken as a whole, reports: Certain indistinguishable V segments, among them TRBV6-2 and TRBV6-3, were excluded. Immune exposure information available was restricted to CMV serostatus. Presence/absence results assume similar sequencing depth per donor, which may not hold.

The length of the CDR3 is 15 residues. Trimming took off 7 bases at V and 7 bases at J, with 22 bases between the two ends. From germline, CDR1 is MNHNS and CDR2 SASEGT. It was with 60 Vbeta and 13 Jbeta primers that the PCR ran. TCRdb's copy holds only in-frame clones and misses some; the assay was immunoSEQ multiplex PCR. Found here are some 110,000 clones, over 65% of them singletons; the top ten hold roughly 8.6%. Comment on this clone: Its antigen is unidentified.

The receptor comes from a middle-aged woman in good health and CMV-seropositive. The sequencing input was PBMCs. The chain recombines TRBV6-1 with TRBJ1-2; weak D call: TRBD1 (6 bases). The CDR3 is CASIVGEGVGFGYTF. The CDR3 DNA reads TGTGCCAGCATCGTCGGGGAGGGGGTTGGGTTTGGCTACACCTTC.